This is a list of T cell receptor beta chains from one sample in a study of cytomegalovirus exposure and HLA in healthy donors. The table came from immunoSEQ multiplex PCR; TCRdb's copy has only in-frame clones and leaves some out. The table records some 150,000 clones, about four fifths of them present only once. Source material: PBMCs. Source of these receptors: a woman aged 18 to 35 in good health and CMV-seropositive. Each CDR3 is given with its conserved first and last residue. D genes are given only for firm matches. Part of the rows lack a size; the others show once, few, many or a class for expanded clones.

cdr3_nt: TGTGCCAGCAGCCCCCGGACCGGGGAGCTGTTTTTT
cdr3_aa: CASSPRTGELFF
j_call: TRBJ2-2
v_call: TRBV7-9
d_call: NA
clone_size: NA

cdr3_nt: TGTGCCACCAGCAGAGACAGGGGTAGCTCCTACGAGCAGTACTTC
cdr3_aa: CATSRDRGSSYEQYF
j_call: TRBJ2-7
v_call: TRBV15
d_call: NA
clone_size: once

cdr3_nt: TGTGCCAGCAGCCAGAGGGGGTATGCCTACGAGCAGTACTTC
cdr3_aa: CASSQRGYAYEQYF
j_call: TRBJ2-7
v_call: TRBV6-1
d_call: NA
clone_size: NA

cdr3_nt: TGTGCCAGCAGCTCTGGGGCCGCTTACGAGCAGTACTTC
cdr3_aa: CASSSGAAYEQYF
j_call: TRBJ2-7
v_call: TRBV13
d_call: NA
clone_size: NA

cdr3_nt: TGTGCCAGCAGCTTTGGCGGGGGCGGTACAGATACGCAGTATTTT
cdr3_aa: CASSFGGGGTDTQYF
j_call: TRBJ2-3
v_call: TRBV7-8
d_call: NA
clone_size: NA

cdr3_nt: TGTGCCAGCAGCTCGGCCGGGACTAGCAGAGATACGCAGTATTTT
cdr3_aa: CASSSAGTSRDTQYF
j_call: TRBJ2-3
v_call: TRBV5-4
d_call: TRBD2
clone_size: NA

cdr3_nt: TGTGCCTGGAGTTCTCCCGAGACAGGGCCCTATGGCTACACCTTC
cdr3_aa: CAWSSPETGPYGYTF
j_call: TRBJ1-2
v_call: TRBV30
d_call: TRBD1
clone_size: NA

cdr3_nt: TGTGCCTGGGCGACCGGGACAGGGAATTCACCCCTCCACTTT
cdr3_aa: CAWATGTGNSPLHF
j_call: TRBJ1-6
v_call: TRBV30
d_call: TRBD1
clone_size: NA

cdr3_nt: TGTGCCAGCAGTGAAGTCAGGGGAGGGGGTGAAAAACTGTTTTTT
cdr3_aa: CASSEVRGGGEKLFF
j_call: TRBJ1-4
v_call: TRBV2
d_call: NA
clone_size: NA

cdr3_nt: TGTGCCGAGAGATTCACGGACTACACCGGGGAGCTGTTTTTT
cdr3_aa: CAERFTDYTGELFF
j_call: TRBJ2-2
v_call: TRBV6-7
d_call: NA
clone_size: NA

cdr3_nt: TGTGCCACCAGCCCGTCCCAGGGGGGCACAGATACGCAGTATTTT
cdr3_aa: CATSPSQGGTDTQYF
j_call: TRBJ2-3
v_call: TRBV15
d_call: TRBD1
clone_size: NA

cdr3_nt: TGTGCCAGCAGCTTAGCCCGGGACACCGGTTTAAATGAGCAGTTCTTC
cdr3_aa: CASSLARDTGLNEQFF
j_call: TRBJ2-1
v_call: TRBV7-9
d_call: NA
clone_size: NA

cdr3_nt: TGTGCCAGCAGTTTGAGCACGGCGGCAACCCCCCCCTACGAGCAGTACTTC
cdr3_aa: CASSLSTAATPPYEQYF
j_call: TRBJ2-7
v_call: TRBV27
d_call: NA
clone_size: NA

cdr3_nt: TGCGCCAGCAGCGTGAGGGACACAGATACGCAGTATTTT
cdr3_aa: CASSVRDTDTQYF
j_call: TRBJ2-3
v_call: TRBV4-1
d_call: NA
clone_size: NA

cdr3_nt: TGTGCCAGCAGCTTAGCCCTCGGTAGCTCCTACAATGAGCAGTTCTTC
cdr3_aa: CASSLALGSSYNEQFF
j_call: TRBJ2-1
v_call: TRBV7-9
d_call: NA
clone_size: NA

cdr3_nt: TGTGCCAGCACCAAAAACAGGGATAGGAGCTCCTACGAGCAGTACTTC
cdr3_aa: CASTKNRDRSSYEQYF
j_call: TRBJ2-7
v_call: TRBV27
d_call: NA
clone_size: NA

cdr3_nt: TGTGCCAGCAGTGGTCTAGCCAAAAACATTCAGTACTTC
cdr3_aa: CASSGLAKNIQYF
j_call: TRBJ2-4
v_call: TRBV2
d_call: NA
clone_size: NA

cdr3_nt: TGCGCCAGCAGCCCGGACTATTATTACAATGAGCAGTTCTTC
cdr3_aa: CASSPDYYYNEQFF
j_call: TRBJ2-1
v_call: TRBV5-1
d_call: NA
clone_size: NA

cdr3_nt: TGTGCCAGCAGTCGGGGTAGCAATCAGCCCCAGCATTTT
cdr3_aa: CASSRGSNQPQHF
j_call: TRBJ1-5
v_call: TRBV6-5
d_call: NA
clone_size: NA

cdr3_nt: TGTGCCAGCTCGCCGCCTCTAGAAGGAAACACCATATATTTT
cdr3_aa: CASSPPLEGNTIYF
j_call: TRBJ1-3
v_call: TRBV18
d_call: NA
clone_size: NA

cdr3_nt: TGTGCCATCAGTGACGGGACAGGGTCCTACAATGAGCAGTTCTTC
cdr3_aa: CAISDGTGSYNEQFF
j_call: TRBJ2-1
v_call: TRBV10-3
d_call: TRBD1
clone_size: once

cdr3_nt: TGTGCCAGCAGTCCGGACAGGGAGTACACCATATATTTT
cdr3_aa: CASSPDREYTIYF
j_call: TRBJ1-3
v_call: TRBV6-5
d_call: TRBD1
clone_size: NA

cdr3_nt: TGTGCCAGCAGCTCCCCGACAGAAGCTGGAAACACCATATATTTT
cdr3_aa: CASSSPTEAGNTIYF
j_call: TRBJ1-3
v_call: TRBV11-1
d_call: NA
clone_size: NA

cdr3_nt: TGCGCCAGCAGCCCTATCAGCAGCGGGGTAAGCACAGATACGCAGTATTTT
cdr3_aa: CASSPISSGVSTDTQYF
j_call: TRBJ2-3
v_call: TRBV4-1
d_call: TRBD2
clone_size: NA

cdr3_nt: TGTGCCAGCTCACCACCGGGACTAGCGGGGGGGCCAGATACGCAGTATTTT
cdr3_aa: CASSPPGLAGGPDTQYF
j_call: TRBJ2-3
v_call: TRBV18
d_call: TRBD2
clone_size: NA

cdr3_nt: TGCGCCAGCGCCGGGGTTTACGAGCAGTACTTC
cdr3_aa: CASAGVYEQYF
j_call: TRBJ2-7
v_call: TRBV23-1
d_call: NA
clone_size: NA

cdr3_nt: TGTGCCAGCAGCTTAGCGACTAGCGGGCATACCTACGAGCAGTACTTC
cdr3_aa: CASSLATSGHTYEQYF
j_call: TRBJ2-7
v_call: TRBV7-8
d_call: TRBD2
clone_size: NA

cdr3_nt: TGTGCCAGCTCACCCAACCGGGATAATAATGAAAAACTGTTTTTT
cdr3_aa: CASSPNRDNNEKLFF
j_call: TRBJ1-4
v_call: TRBV18
d_call: NA
clone_size: NA

cdr3_nt: TGTGCCAGCAGACCGGGGGGGTCGGGCACCGGGGAGCTGTTTTTT
cdr3_aa: CASRPGGSGTGELFF
j_call: TRBJ2-2
v_call: TRBV28
d_call: TRBD2
clone_size: NA

cdr3_nt: TGTGCCAGACTAGCGGGGGGCGGTAGCACCGGGGAGCTGTTTTTT
cdr3_aa: CARLAGGGSTGELFF
j_call: TRBJ2-2
v_call: TRBV7-6
d_call: TRBD2
clone_size: NA

cdr3_nt: TGTGCCAGCAGTGAAGTGGGCCGGAACACTGAAGCTTTCTTT
cdr3_aa: CASSEVGRNTEAFF
j_call: TRBJ1-1
v_call: TRBV2
d_call: NA
clone_size: NA

cdr3_nt: TGTGCCAGCAGCTTATCCCCGGGCACTGAAGCTTTCTTT
cdr3_aa: CASSLSPGTEAFF
j_call: TRBJ1-1
v_call: TRBV11-2
d_call: NA
clone_size: NA

cdr3_nt: TGTGCCATCAGTGAGTCAACAGATAGGGGCTATGGCTACACCTTC
cdr3_aa: CAISESTDRGYGYTF
j_call: TRBJ1-2
v_call: TRBV10-3
d_call: NA
clone_size: NA

cdr3_nt: TGTGCCAGCAGCGTAGGGGGCGCCAAAAACATTCAGTACTTC
cdr3_aa: CASSVGGAKNIQYF
j_call: TRBJ2-4
v_call: TRBV9
d_call: NA
clone_size: NA

cdr3_nt: TGTGCCAGCAGTCCCACAGCGACAGTCACCTACACAGATACGCAGTATTTT
cdr3_aa: CASSPTATVTYTDTQYF
j_call: TRBJ2-3
v_call: TRBV27
d_call: NA
clone_size: NA

cdr3_nt: TGTGCCAGCAGCTTCAGTGACAGGGTCTACGAGCAGTACTTC
cdr3_aa: CASSFSDRVYEQYF
j_call: TRBJ2-7
v_call: TRBV5-7
d_call: TRBD1
clone_size: NA